This TCR beta chain emerged from a study of blood T cell repertoires in COVID-19 (TCRdb year 2020). In terms of the full investigation: Samples covering the acute and convalescent phases of COVID-19 were provided by collaborators in the United States, Italy and Spain. The prospective study material was composed of cDNA or gDNA derived from T cells, B-cell-depleted T cells, or PBMCs. Subjects who had been exposed to COVID-19, were actively infected with it, or had recovered from it provided the deeply sampled blood TCRbeta repertoires that made up the dataset. A freely available public database, intended as a resource for researchers studying the immune response to SARS-CoV-2, is where the repertoires were released. The samples were drawn from two sources: the first 160 participants of the ongoing ImmuneRACE study, and over 950 subjects contributed by 6 global collaborators. The sample metadata nearly always contained a de-identified subject ID, COVID-19 status, age in years and sex. Where HLA class I and class II types were available, the types were taken from metadata supplied by the sample provider, not from assay-based typing. Broad study findings and their caveats: The amount of clinical and demographic metadata varied by source and participant and was provided uncurated.

TCRbeta CDR3 regions were amplified from genomic DNA by means of the immunoSEQ Assay, a bias-controlled multiplex PCR. The study's processing was this. Within the assay, amplification of reference gene primers was used to estimate how many nucleated cells each sample contained. Sequence reads were collapsed and filtered to measure the absolute abundance of every unique TCRbeta CDR3 rearrangement. Productive Simpson clonality was computed per sample as the square root of Simpson's diversity index over productive rearrangements. The table comes from immuneACCESS by way of TCRdb, which keeps in-frame sequences with V and J called. Part of the clones is missing from these tables; in studies checked, under half for an unresolved V gene and the rest for unknown reasons. V and J calls and clone size are given by that table; D and trimming were obtained from the DNA. The sample table records roughly 87,000 clones; approximately 92% of these occur just once. Roughly 4.9% of the sample is held by the ten biggest clonotypes.

Concerning this clone itself: Its cognate antigen has yet to be identified. The sample holds no much larger clone one base away, and base qualities are not on file.

From the cysteine through the phenylalanine, the CDR3 covers 14 amino acids. The retained sequence is limited to the CDR3, 42 bases, with the frame set at the first base. According to the germline V gene, CDR1 reads SGHDT and CDR2 reads YYEEEE. Trimming takes 6 bases from V and 3 bases from J, and the germline ends sit 13 bases apart. Whole blood was collected in K2EDTA tubes by collaborating institutions according to the institutions' own protocols. For TCRbeta analysis, collaborator samples were shipped as frozen whole blood, as isolated PBMCs, or as DNA extracted from either sample type. The clonotype was recovered from an elderly woman with active COVID-19. The sequence is built from TRBV5-6 and TRBJ1-5, with the D gene call left open. Material for sequencing was peripheral blood. The CDR3 loop reads CASIPGIDNQPQHF. The DNA sequence is TGTGCCAGCATCCCGGGAATTGACAATCAGCCCCAGCATTTT.